This T cell receptor beta chain was recovered during a study of cytomegalovirus exposure and HLA in healthy donors. Findings and caveats of the study: Sequencing had likely introduced a cluster of highly shared sequence variants as an artifact. Researchers left out some V segments, among them TRBV6-2 and TRBV6-3, as indistinguishable. Segments of the TCR beta V type were, in most cases, productive about 87% or about 30% of the time in an earlier analysis. A list of 150 to 200 TCR beta chains associated with cytomegalovirus was given.

V lost 5 bases and J lost 2; bases outside the gene matches: 11. Germline values: CDR1 MNHEY, CDR2 SMNVEV (reference sequence). The CDR3 covers 16 residues. This clone was observed a handful of times. Its specificity is not known. It was with 60 Vbeta and 13 Jbeta primers that the PCR ran. Using immunoSEQ multiplex PCR, the repertoire was profiled, and TCRdb retains in-frame clones only, with some absent. Counted here are more than 95,000 clones, 60% to 70% occurring once; the ten biggest clones make up 9.5%. Sequenced sample: PBMCs. This chain joins TRBV27 and TRBJ1-1, with 7 bases lining up with TRBD1. The TCR originated in a woman aged 40 to 55 in good health and CMV-seropositive. The CDR3 sequence is CASSTQGGRLNTEAFF. The CDR3 DNA follows: TGTGCCAGCAGTACCCAGGGGGGACGGTTAAACACTGAAGCTTTCTTT.